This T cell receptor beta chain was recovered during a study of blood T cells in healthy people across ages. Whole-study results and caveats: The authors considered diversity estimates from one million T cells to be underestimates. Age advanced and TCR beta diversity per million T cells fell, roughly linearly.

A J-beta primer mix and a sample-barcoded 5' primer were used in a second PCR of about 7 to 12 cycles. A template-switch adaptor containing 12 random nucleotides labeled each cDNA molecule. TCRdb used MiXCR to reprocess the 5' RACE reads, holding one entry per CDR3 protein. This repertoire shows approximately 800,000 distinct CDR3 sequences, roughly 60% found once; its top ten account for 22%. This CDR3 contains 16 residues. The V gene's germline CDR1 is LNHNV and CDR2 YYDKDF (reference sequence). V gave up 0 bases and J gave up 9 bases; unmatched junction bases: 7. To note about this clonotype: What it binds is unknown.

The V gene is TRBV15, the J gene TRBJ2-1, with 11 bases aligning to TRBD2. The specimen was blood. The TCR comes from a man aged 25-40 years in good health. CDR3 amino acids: CATSRDASGRWGEQFF. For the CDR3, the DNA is TGTGCCACCAGCAGAGATGCTAGCGGGAGGTGGGGTGAGCAGTTCTTC.